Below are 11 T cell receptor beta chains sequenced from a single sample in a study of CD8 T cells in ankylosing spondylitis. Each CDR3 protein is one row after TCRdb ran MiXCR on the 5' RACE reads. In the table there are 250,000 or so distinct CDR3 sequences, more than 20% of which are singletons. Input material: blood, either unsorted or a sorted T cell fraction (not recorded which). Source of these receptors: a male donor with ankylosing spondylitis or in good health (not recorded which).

CDR3 region: CSVSPQGGPYNEQFF. The CDR3 region has the DNA TGCAGCGTTAGCCCGCAGGGTGGTCCATACAATGAGCAGTTCTTC. This chain uses TRBV29-1 with TRBJ2-1; the D gene is possibly TRBD1 (5 bases). CDR3 length: 15 amino acids. V lost 5 bases to trimming and J lost 4 bases, with 18 bases between them. Germline V CDR1 and CDR2: SQVTM, ANQGSEA.

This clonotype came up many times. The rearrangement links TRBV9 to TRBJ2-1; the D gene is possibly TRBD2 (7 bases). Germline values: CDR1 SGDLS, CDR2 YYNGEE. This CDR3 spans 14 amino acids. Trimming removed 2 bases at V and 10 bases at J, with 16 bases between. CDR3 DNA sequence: TGTGCCAGCAGCGTGGACGTAAGGGGGGGGGAGCAGTTCTTC. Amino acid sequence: CASSVDVRGGEQFF.

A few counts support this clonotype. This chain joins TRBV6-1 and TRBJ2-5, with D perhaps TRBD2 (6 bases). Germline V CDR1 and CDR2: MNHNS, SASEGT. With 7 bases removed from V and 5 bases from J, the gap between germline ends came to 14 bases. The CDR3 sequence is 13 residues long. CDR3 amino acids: CASTPGGRETQYF. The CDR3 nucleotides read TGTGCCAGCACCCCCGGGGGAAGGGAGACCCAGTACTTC.

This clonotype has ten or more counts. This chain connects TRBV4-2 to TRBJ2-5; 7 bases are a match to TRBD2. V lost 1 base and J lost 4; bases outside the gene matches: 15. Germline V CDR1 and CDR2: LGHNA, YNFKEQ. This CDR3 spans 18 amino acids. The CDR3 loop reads CASSQAYTGTGEGETQYF. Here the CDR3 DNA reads TGTGCCAGCAGCCAAGCGTATACCGGGACTGGGGAGGGAGAGACCCAGTACTTC.

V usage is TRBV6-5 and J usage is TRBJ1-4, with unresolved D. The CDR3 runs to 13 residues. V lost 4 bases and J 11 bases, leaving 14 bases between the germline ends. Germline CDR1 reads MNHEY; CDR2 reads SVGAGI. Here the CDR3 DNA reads TGTGCCAGCAGTTTGACGGCCCGCGGGAAACTGTTTTTT. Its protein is CASSLTARGKLFF.

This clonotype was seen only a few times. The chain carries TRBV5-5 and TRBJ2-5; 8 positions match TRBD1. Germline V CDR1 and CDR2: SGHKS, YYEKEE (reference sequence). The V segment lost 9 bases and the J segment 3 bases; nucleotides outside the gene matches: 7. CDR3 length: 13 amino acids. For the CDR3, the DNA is TGTGCCACCAAAAGGACAGGGAAAGAGACCCAGTACTTC. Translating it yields CATKRTGKETQYF.

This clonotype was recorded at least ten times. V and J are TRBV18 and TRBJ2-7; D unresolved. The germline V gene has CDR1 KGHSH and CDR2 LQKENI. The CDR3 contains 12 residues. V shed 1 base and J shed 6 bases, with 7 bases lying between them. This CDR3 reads CASSPLLGEQYF. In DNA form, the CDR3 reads TGTGCCAGCTCACCACTTCTGGGCGAGCAGTACTTC.

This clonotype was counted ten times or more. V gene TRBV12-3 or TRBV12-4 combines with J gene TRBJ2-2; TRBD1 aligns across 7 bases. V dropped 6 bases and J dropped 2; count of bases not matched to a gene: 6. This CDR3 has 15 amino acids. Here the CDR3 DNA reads TGTGCCAGCAGACCGGGACAGATAAACACCGGGGAGCTGTTTTTT. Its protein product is CASRPGQINTGELFF.

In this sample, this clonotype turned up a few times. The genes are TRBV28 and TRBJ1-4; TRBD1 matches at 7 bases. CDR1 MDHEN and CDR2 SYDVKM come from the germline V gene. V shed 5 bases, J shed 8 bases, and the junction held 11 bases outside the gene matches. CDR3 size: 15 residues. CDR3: CASSPGTAMGEKLFF. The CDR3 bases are TGTGCCAGCAGTCCGGGGACAGCTATGGGAGAAAAACTGTTTTTT.

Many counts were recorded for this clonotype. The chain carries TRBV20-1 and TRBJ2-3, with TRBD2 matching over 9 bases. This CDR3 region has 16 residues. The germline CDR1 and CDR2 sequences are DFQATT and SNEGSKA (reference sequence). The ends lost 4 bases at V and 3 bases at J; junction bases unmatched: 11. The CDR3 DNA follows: TGCAGTGCTACCGGAGCCCTAGCGGGGAGAACAGATACGCAGTATTTT. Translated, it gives CSATGALAGRTDTQYF.

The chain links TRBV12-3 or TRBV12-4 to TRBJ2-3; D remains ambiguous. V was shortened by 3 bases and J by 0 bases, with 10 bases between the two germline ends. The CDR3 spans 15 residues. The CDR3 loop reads CASSFVPLSTDTQYF. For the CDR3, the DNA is TGTGCCAGCAGTTTTGTGCCCCTAAGCACAGATACGCAGTATTTT.